What follows describes a single T cell receptor (beta chain). The record originates from a study of blood T cell repertoires in COVID-19. At the level of the study: What the recovered Cohort 3 donors had was two negative PCRs, clearance, or symptom resolution. Nucleic acid was either cDNA or gDNA, and it came from T cells, B-cell-depleted T cells, or PBMCs.

The trim removed 7 bases at V and 5 bases at J, leaving 7 bases unmatched. Germline CDR1 reads SEHNR; CDR2 reads FQNEAQ (reference sequence). There are 15 residues in the CDR3. Here immunoSEQ multiplex PCR was the method, and the copy in TCRdb shows in-frame clones only, minus some. The sample has 120,000 to 150,000 clones, 84% seen once. The V and J genes are TRBV7-9 and TRBJ1-6, with 8 positions matching TRBD1. The TCR sequence derives from a man aged 50-59 years in a cohort exposed to, infected with or recovered from COVID-19 (not recorded which). The sample was PBMCs or T cells enriched from blood (not recorded which). DNA for the CDR3: TGTGCCAGCACCAAAGACAGGGGAGATAATTCACCCCTCCACTTT. It is translated as CASTKDRGDNSPLHF.